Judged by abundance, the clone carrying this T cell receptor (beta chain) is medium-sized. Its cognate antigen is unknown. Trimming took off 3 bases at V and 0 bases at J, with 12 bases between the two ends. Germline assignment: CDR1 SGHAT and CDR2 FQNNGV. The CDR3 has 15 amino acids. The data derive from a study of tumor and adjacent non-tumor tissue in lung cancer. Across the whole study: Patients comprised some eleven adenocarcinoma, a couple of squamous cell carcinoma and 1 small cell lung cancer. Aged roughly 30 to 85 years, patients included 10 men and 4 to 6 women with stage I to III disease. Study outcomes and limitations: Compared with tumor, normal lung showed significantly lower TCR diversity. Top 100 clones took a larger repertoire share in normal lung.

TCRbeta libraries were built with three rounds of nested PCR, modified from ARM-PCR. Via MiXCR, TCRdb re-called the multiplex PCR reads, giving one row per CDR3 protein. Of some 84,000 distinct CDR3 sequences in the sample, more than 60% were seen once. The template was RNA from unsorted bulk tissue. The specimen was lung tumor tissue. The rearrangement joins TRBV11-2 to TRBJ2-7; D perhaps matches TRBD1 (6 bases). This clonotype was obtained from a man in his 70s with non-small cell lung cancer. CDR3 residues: CASSFGQGNSYEQYF. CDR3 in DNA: TGTGCCAGCAGCTTCGGGCAGGGGAACTCCTACGAGCAGTACTTC. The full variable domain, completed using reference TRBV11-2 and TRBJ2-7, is EAGVAQSPRYKIIEKRQSVAFWCNPISGHATLYWYQQILGQGPKLLIQFQNNGVVDDSQLPKDRFSAERLKGVDSTLKIQPAKLEDSAVYLCASSFGQGNSYEQYFGPGTRLTVT.